This T cell receptor (beta chain) was recovered during a study of T-cell memory formation after mild COVID-19. Notes on this clonotype: Its antigen is currently unknown.

V dropped 0 bases and J dropped 1 base, with 13 bases sitting between them. The CDR3 sequence is 16 residues long. Germline CDR1 is SGHRS and CDR2 is YFSETQ. Findings of the study overall: Most CD4+ clones that shrank were in CM and EM, while CD8+ ones turned up in EMRA.

In TCRdb, the 5' RACE reads were re-called with MiXCR into one record per CDR3 protein. The sample includes under 700,000 distinct CDR3 sequences, over 20% of them seen just once. Sequenced sample: PBMCs or a T cell subset sorted from them (not recorded which). The V call is TRBV5-1, the J call TRBJ1-1; D call uncertain. This TCR was sampled from an adult woman who had mild COVID-19 (a few samples of this study predate the infection). Cell type and time point are not known. The CDR3 is CASSLAEGGPNTEAFF. The CDR3 region has the DNA TGCGCCAGCAGCTTGGCTGAAGGAGGCCCGAACACTGAAGCTTTCTTT.